This T cell receptor (beta chain) was documented in a study of blood T cell repertoires in COVID-19. Sequencing used immunoSEQ multiplex PCR; TCRdb keeps in-frame clones, though not all of them. The table shows 90,000 or so clones, with 90% occurring only once. This clone occurred once. Trimming left V 0 bases short and J 3 bases short, with 10 bases between. CDR3 length equals 15 residues. CDR1 is MNHNY, CDR2 SVGAGI, per germline (reference sequence). Sequencing input: peripheral blood. The chain carries TRBV6-6 and TRBJ2-3, with a tentative D call TRBD1 (6 bases). This TCR derives from a man younger than 35 with COVID-19, enrolled during active disease. Written as DNA, the CDR3 is TGTGCCAGCAGTTACTCATGGACAGCGACAGATACGCAGTATTTT. It specifies CASSYSWTATDTQYF.